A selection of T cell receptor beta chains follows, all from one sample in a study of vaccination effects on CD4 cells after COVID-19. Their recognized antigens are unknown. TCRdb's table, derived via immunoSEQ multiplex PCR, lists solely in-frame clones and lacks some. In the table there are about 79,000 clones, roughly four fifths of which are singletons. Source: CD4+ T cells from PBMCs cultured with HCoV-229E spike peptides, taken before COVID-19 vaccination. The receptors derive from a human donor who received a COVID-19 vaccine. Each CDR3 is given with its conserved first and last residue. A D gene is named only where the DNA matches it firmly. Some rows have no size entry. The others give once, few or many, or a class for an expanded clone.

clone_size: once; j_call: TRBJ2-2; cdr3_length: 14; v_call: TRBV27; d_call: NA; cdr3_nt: TGTGCCAGCAGTTTACTATGGAGGACCGGGGAGCTGTTTTTT; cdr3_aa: CASSLLWRTGELFF
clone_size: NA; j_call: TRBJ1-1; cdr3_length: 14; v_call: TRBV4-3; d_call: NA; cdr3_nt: TGCGCCAGCAGCCAAGGGGCCATTGACACTGAAGCTTTCTTT; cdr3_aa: CASSQGAIDTEAFF
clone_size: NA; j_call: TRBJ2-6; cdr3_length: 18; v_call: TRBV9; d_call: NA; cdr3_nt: TGTGCCAGCAGCGTAGAAGGGAAAAGGATCTCTGGGGCCAACGTCCTGACTTTC; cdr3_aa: CASSVEGKRISGANVLTF
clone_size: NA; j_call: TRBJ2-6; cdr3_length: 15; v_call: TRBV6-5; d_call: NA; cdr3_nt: TGTGCCAGCAGCCCGGAGGGGACTGGGGCCAACGTCCTGACTTTC; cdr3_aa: CASSPEGTGANVLTF
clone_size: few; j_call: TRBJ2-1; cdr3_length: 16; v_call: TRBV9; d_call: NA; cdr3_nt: TGTGCCAGCAGCGTAGAGTTGGCAGCCCCGGGCAATGAGCAGTTCTTC; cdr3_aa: CASSVELAAPGNEQFF
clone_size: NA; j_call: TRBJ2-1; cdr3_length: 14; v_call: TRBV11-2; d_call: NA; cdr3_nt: TGTGCCAGCAGCTTAGGACTGGTCTCCGATGAGCAGTTCTTC; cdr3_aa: CASSLGLVSDEQFF
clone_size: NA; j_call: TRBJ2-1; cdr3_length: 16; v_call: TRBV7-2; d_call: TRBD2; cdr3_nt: TGTGCCAGCAGCTTAAATGGCGCGGGGGGCCTAAATGAGCAGTTCTTC; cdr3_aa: CASSLNGAGGLNEQFF
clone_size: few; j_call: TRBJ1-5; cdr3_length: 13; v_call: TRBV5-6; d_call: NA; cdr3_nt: TGTGCCAGCAGCTTGGGCAGATATCAGCCCCAGCATTTT; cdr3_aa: CASSLGRYQPQHF
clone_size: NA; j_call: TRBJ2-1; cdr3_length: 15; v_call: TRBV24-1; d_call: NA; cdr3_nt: TGTGCCACCAGTGAAGCTGGGACATATTACAATGAGCAGTTCTTC; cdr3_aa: CATSEAGTYYNEQFF
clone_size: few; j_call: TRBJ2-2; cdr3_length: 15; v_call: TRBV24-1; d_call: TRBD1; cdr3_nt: TGTGCCACCAGTAAGGGGACAGGGGTATCCGGGGAGCTGTTTTTT; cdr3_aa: CATSKGTGVSGELFF
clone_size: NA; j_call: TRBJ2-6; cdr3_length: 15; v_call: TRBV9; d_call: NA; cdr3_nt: TGTGCCAGCAGCGTAGTCCTCTCTGGGGCCAACGTCCTGACTTTC; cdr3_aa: CASSVVLSGANVLTF
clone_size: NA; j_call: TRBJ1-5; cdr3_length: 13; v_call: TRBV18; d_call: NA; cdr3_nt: TGTGCCAGCTCCGTACAGCTCAATCAGCCCCAGCATTTT; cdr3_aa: CASSVQLNQPQHF
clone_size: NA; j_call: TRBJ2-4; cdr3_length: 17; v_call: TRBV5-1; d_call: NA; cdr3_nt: TGCGCCAGCAGCTTGGGAGCTTACTCATTAGCCAAAAACATTCAGTACTTC; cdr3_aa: CASSLGAYSLAKNIQYF
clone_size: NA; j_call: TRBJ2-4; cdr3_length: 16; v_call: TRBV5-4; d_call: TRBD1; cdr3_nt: TGTGCCAGCAGCTTGAATAAGGGACAGGGGATGAACATTCAGTACTTC; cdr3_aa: CASSLNKGQGMNIQYF
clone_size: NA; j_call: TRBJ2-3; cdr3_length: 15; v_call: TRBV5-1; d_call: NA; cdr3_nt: TGCGCCAGCAGCTTGGCCGGTGGGGGCACAGATACGCAGTATTTT; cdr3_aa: CASSLAGGGTDTQYF
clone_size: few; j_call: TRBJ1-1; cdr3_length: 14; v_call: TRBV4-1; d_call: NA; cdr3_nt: TGCGCCAGCACCTTAGTAGAGGGAGACACTGAAGCTTTCTTT; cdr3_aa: CASTLVEGDTEAFF
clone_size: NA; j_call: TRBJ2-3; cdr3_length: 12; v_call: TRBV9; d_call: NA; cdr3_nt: TGTGCCAGCAGCGTAGCCGCAGATACGCAGTATTTT; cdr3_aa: CASSVAADTQYF
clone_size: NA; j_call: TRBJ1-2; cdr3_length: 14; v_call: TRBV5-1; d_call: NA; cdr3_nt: TGCGCCAGCAGCTTGTCGCAAAATAACCATGGCTACACCTTC; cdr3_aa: CASSLSQNNHGYTF
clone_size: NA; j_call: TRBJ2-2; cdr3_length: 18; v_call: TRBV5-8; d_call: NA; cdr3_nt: TGTGCCAGCAGCAAATCCAAGATCCCCATTACTTCGGCCGGGGAGCTGTTTTTT; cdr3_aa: CASSKSKIPITSAGELFF
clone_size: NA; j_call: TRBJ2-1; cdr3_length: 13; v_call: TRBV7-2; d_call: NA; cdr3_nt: TGTGCCAGCAGCTTGTGGCAGGGCCGTGAGCAGTTCTTC; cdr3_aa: CASSLWQGREQFF
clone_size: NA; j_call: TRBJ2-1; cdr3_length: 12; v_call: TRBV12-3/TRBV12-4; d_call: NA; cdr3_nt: TGTGCCACCCGGGCCGCATACAATGAGCAGTTCTTC; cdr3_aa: CATRAAYNEQFF
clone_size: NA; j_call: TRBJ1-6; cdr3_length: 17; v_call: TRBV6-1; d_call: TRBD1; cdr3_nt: TGTGCCAGCAGTGAAGGAGGGACAGCCCTTTTTAATTCACCCCTCCACTTT; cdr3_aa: CASSEGGTALFNSPLHF
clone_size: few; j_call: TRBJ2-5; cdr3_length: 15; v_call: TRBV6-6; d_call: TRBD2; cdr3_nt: TGTGCCAGCAGCCGGACTAGCGGGGCCCAAGAGACCCAGTACTTC; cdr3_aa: CASSRTSGAQETQYF
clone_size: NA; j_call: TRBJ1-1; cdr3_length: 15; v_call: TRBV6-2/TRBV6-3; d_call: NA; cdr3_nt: TGTGCCAGCACTTACCAACAGGGACTGAACACTGAAGCTTTCTTT; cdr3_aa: CASTYQQGLNTEAFF
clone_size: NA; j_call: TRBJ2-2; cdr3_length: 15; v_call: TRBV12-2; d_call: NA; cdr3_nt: TGTGCAAGTCGCTTTAACGTCGCCCACATCGGGGAGCTGTTTTTT; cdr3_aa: CASRFNVAHIGELFF
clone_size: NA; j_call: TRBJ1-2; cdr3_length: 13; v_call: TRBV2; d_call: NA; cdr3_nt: TGTGCCAGCACCCTTTACCCCTCCTATGGCTACACCTTC; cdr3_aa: CASTLYPSYGYTF
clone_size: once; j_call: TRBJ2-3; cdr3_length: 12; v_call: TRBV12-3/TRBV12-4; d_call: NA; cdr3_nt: TGTGCCAGCAGCCATCGAACAGATACGCAGTATTTT; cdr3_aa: CASSHRTDTQYF
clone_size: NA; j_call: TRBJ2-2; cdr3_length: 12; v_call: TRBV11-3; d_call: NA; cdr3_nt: TGTGCCAGCAGCCAAGGGTTGGGAGAGCTGTTTTTT; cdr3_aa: CASSQGLGELFF
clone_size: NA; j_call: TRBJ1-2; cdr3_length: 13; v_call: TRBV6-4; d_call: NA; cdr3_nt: TGTGCCAGCAGTGACTCGACTACAGGAGGCTACACCTTC; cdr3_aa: CASSDSTTGGYTF
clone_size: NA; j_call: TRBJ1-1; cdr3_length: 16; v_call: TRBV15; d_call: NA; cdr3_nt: TGTGCCACCAGCATGGGGTCTGGGCAGTGGGGCACTGAAGCTTTCTTT; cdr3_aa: CATSMGSGQWGTEAFF
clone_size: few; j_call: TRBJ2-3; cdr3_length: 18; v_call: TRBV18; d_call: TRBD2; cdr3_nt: TGTGCCAGCTCACCGCCGTATATAGCGGGGGTAGCAAAAGATACGCAGTATTTT; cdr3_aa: CASSPPYIAGVAKDTQYF
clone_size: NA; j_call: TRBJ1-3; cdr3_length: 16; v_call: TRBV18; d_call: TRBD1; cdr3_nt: TGTGCCAGCTCACCAAGCCAGGGGGACTCTGGAAACACCATATATTTT; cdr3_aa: CASSPSQGDSGNTIYF
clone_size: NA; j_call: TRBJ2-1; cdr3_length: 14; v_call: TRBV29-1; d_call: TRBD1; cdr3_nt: TGCAGCCTGAGGACAGGGGAAGGATACAATGAGCAGTTCTTC; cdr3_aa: CSLRTGEGYNEQFF
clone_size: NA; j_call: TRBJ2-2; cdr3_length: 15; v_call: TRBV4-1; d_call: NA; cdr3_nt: TGCGCCAGCAGCCAAGTTGTTACAGGCCGCGGGGAGCTGTTTTTT; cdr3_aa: CASSQVVTGRGELFF
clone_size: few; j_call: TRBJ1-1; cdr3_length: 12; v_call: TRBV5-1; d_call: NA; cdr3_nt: TGCGCCAGCAGCGGCCCAGGGGTTGAAGCTTTCTTT; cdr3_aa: CASSGPGVEAFF
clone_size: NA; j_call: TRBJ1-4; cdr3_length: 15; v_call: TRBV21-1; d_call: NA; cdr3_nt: TGTGCCAGCAGCACCCGGACAGGGGAAAATGAAAAACTGTTTTTT; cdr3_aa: CASSTRTGENEKLFF
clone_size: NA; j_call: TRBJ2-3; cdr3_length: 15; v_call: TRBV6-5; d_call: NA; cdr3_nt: TGTGCCAGCAGTTACGGGGGGACAGCGACAGATACGCAGTATTTT; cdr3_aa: CASSYGGTATDTQYF
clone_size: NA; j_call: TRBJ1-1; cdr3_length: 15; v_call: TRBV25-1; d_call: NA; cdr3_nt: TGTGCCAGCAGTGGGACTGGCAGGGCGGACACTGAAGCTTTCTTT; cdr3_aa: CASSGTGRADTEAFF
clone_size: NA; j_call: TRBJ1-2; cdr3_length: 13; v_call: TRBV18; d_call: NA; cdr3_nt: TGTGCCAGCTCACCACGGGCAGGGGAAGGCTACACCTTC; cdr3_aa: CASSPRAGEGYTF
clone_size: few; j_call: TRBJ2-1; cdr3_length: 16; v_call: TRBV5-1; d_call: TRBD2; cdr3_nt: TGCGCCAGCAGCTTGGTTAGCGGGGGGACAAACAATGAGCAGTTCTTC; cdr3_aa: CASSLVSGGTNNEQFF
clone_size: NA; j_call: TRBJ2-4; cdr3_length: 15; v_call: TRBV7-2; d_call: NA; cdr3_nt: TGTGCCAGCAGTCTCTCGTATGGGGCGCAAAACATTCAGTACTTC; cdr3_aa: CASSLSYGAQNIQYF
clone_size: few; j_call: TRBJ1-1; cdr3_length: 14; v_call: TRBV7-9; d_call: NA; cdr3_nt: TGTGCCAGCAGACTACTACAGGGTACCACTGAAGCTTTCTTT; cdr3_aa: CASRLLQGTTEAFF
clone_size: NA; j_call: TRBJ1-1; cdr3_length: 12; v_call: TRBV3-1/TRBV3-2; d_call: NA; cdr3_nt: TGTGCCAGCAGTCAGTCAGGGTCTGAAGCTTTCTTT; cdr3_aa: CASSQSGSEAFF